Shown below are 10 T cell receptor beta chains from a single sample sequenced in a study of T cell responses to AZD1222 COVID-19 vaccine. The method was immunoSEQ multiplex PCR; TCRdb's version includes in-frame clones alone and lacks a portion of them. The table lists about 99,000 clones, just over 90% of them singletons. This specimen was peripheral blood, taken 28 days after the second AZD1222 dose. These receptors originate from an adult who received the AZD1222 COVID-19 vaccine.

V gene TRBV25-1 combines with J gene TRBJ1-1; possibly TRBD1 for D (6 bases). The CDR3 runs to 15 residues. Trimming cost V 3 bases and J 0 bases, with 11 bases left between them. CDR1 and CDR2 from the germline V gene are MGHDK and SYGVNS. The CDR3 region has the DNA TGTGCCAGCAGTGACGACAGGTCAATGAACACTGAAGCTTTCTTT. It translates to CASSDDRSMNTEAFF.

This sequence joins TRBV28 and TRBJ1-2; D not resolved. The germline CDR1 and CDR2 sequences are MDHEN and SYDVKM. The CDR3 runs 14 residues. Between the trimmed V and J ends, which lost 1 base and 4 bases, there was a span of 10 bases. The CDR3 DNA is TGTGCCAGCAGTTTATCACACCGACTCTATGGCTACACCTTC. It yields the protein CASSLSHRLYGYTF.

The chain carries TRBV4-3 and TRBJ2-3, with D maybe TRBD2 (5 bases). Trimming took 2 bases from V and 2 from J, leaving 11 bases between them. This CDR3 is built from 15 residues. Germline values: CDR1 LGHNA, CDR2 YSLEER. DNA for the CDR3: TGCGCCAGCAGCCAAATGAGCGGAGTCACAGATACGCAGTATTTT. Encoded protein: CASSQMSGVTDTQYF.

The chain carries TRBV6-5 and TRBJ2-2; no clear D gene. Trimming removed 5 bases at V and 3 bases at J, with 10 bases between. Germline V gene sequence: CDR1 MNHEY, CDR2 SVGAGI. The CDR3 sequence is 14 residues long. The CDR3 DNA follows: TGTGCCAGCAGTATTCTAACACACACCGGGGAGCTGTTTTTT. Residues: CASSILTHTGELFF.

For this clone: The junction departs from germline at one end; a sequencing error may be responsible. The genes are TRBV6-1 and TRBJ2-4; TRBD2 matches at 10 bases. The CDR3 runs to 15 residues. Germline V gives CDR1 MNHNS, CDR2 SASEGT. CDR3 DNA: TGTGCCAGCAGTGAAAACCCCGCCCTAGCGGGAGATATACCCTTC. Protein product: CASSENPALAGDIPF.

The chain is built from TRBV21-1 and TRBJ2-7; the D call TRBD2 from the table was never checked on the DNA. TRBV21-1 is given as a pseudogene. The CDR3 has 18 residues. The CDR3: CASSKKGREGHNSYEQYF. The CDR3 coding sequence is TGTGCCAGCAGCAAAAAGGGGCGGGAGGGCCACAATTCCTACGAGCAGTACTTC.

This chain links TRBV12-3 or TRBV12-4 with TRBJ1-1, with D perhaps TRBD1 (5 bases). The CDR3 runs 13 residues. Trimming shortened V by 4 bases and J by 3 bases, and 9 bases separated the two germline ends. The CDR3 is CASSSRDHTEAFF. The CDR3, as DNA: TGTGCCAGCAGTTCCCGGGACCACACTGAAGCTTTCTTT.

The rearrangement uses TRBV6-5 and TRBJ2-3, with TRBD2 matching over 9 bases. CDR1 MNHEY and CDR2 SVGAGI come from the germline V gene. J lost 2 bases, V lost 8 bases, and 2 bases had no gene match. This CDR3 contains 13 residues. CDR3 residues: CASLAGHTDTQYF. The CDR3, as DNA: TGTGCCAGCCTAGCGGGGCACACAGATACGCAGTATTTT.

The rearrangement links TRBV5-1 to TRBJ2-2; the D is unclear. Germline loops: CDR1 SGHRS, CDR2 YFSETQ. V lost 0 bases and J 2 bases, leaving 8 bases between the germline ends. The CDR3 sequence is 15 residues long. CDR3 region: CASSLAAGNTGELFF. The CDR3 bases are TGCGCCAGCAGCTTGGCCGCAGGAAACACCGGGGAGCTGTTTTTT. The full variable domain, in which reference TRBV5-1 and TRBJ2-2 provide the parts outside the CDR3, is KAGVTQTPRYLIKTRGQQVTLSCSPISGHRSVSWYQQTPGQGLQFLFEYFSETQRNKGNFPGRFSGRQFSNSRSEMNVSTLELGDSALYLCASSLAAGNTGELFFGEGSRLTVL.

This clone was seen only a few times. As DNA, the CDR3 is TGTGCAAGTCGCTTAGCCCCGACTAGCGGAAAAGAGACCCAGTACTTC. It translates to CASRLAPTSGKETQYF. This chain links TRBV12-2 with TRBJ2-5; the D call TRBD2 from the table was never checked on the DNA. TRBV12-2 is assigned pseudogene status. The CDR3 totals 16 residues.